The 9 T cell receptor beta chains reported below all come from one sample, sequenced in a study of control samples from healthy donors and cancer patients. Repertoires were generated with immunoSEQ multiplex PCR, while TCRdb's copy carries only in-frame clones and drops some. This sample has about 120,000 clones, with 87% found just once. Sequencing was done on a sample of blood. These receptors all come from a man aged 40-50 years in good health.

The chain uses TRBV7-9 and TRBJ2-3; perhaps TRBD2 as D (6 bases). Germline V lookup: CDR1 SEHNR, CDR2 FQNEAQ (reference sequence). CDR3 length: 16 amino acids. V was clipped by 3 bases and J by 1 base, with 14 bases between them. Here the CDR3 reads CASSFYPGGGTDTQYF. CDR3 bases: TGTGCCAGCAGCTTCTACCCCGGGGGAGGCACAGATACGCAGTATTTT.

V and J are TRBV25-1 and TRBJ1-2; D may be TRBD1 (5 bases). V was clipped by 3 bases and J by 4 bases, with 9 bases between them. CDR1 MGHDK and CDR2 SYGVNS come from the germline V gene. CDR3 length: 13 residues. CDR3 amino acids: CASSDHRPYGYTF. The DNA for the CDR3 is TGTGCCAGCAGTGATCACAGGCCCTATGGCTACACCTTC.

The CDR3 region has the DNA TGTGCCAGTAGTATACCTAACTCCTACGAGCAGTACTTC. Encoded protein: CASSIPNSYEQYF. V is TRBV19 and J is TRBJ2-7, with D unresolved. Germline CDR1 reads LNHDA; CDR2 reads SQIVND (reference sequence). V was trimmed by 2 bases and J by 0 bases, leaving 5 bases between them. CDR3 size: 13 residues.

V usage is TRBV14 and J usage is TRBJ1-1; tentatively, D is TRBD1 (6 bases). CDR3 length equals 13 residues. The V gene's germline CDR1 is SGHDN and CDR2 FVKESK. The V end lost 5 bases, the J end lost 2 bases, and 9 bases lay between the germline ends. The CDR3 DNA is TGTGCCAGCAGCTCGGACAGAAACACTGAAGCTTTCTTT. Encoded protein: CASSSDRNTEAFF.

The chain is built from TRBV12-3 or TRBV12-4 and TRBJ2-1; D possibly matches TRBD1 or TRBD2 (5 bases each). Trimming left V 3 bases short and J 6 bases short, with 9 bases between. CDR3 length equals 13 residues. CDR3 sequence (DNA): TGTGCCAGCAGTTTCTCCGGGACCAATGAGCAGTTCTTC. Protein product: CASSFSGTNEQFF.

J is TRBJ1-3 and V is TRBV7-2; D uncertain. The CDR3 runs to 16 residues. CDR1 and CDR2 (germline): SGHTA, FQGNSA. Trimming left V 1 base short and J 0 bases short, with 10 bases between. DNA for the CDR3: TGTGCCAGCAGCTTAGTTCGGCTCAGCTCTGGAAACACCATATATTTT. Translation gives CASSLVRLSSGNTIYF.

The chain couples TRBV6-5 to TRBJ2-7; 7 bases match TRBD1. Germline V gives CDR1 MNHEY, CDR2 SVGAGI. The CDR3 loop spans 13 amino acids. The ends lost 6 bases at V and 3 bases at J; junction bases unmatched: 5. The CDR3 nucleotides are TGTGCCAGCAGAAAAGGACAGGTCTACGAGCAGTACTTC. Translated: CASRKGQVYEQYF.

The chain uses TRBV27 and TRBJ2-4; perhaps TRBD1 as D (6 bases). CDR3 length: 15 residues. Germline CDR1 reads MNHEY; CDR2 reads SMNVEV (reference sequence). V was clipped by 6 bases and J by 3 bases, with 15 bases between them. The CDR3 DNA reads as TGTGCCAGCAGCCCACAGGGTTTGGTCAAAAACATTCAGTACTTC. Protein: CASSPQGLVKNIQYF.

As DNA, the CDR3 is TGTGCCATCAGTGAAGGAGGGGTGAACACTGAAGCTTTCTTT. Residues: CAISEGGVNTEAFF. J is TRBJ1-1 and V is TRBV10-3, with D possibly matching TRBD1 (5 bases). The germline V gene has CDR1 ENHRY and CDR2 SYGVKD. The CDR3 extends over 14 amino acids. V dropped 3 bases and J dropped 0 bases, with 8 bases sitting between them.